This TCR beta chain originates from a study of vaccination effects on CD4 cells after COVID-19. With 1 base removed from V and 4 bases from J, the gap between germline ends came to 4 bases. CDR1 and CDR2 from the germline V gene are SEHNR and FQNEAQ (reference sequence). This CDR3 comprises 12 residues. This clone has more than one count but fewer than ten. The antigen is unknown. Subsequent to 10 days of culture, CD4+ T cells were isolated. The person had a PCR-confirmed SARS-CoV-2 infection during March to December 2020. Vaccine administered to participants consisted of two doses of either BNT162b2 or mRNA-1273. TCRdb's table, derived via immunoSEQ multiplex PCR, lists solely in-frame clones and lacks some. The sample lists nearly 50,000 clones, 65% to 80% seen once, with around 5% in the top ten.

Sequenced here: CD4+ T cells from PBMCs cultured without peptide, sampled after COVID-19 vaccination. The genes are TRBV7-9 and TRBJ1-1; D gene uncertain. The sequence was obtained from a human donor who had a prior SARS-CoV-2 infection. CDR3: CASSLDSTEAFF. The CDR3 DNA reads TGTGCCAGCAGCTTAGATTCCACTGAAGCTTTCTTT.